This TCR beta chain was captured in a study of cytomegalovirus exposure and HLA in healthy donors. General study points: The sole available immune exposure information was CMV serostatus. In an earlier analysis, in roughly 600 donors, most V segments appeared productive either ~87% or ~30% of the time.

Concerning this clone: Antigen specificity is unknown.

The CDR3 contains 12 residues. From germline, CDR1 is KGHSH and CDR2 LQKENI. V lost 4 bases, J lost 8 bases, and 6 bases lay in between. The PCR employed 60 Vbeta primers together with 13 Jbeta primers. Produced via immunoSEQ multiplex PCR; TCRdb's table is partial and in-frame only. The profile covers about 190,000 clones, with about 81% appearing a single time and about 5% taken by the ten largest. The sample comprised PBMCs. The receptor was isolated from a man aged 25-40 years in good health and CMV-seropositive. The rearrangement joins TRBV18 to TRBJ1-6; no reliable D call. This chain's CDR3 is CASSQEDSPLHF. The CDR3 DNA reads as TGTGCCAGCTCACAAGAGGATTCACCCCTCCACTTT.